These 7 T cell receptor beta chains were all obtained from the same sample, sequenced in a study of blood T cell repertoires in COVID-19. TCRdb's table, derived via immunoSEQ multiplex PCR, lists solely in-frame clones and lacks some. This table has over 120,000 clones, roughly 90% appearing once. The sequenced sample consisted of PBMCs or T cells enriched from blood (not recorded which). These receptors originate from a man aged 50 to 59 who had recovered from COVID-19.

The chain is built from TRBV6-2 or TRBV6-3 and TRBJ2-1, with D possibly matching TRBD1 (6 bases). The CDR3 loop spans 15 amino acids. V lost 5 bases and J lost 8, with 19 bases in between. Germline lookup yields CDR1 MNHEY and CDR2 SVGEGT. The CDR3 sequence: CASSTAGARDDEQFF. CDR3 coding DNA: TGTGCCAGCAGTACCGCAGGGGCCCGGGACGATGAGCAGTTCTTC.

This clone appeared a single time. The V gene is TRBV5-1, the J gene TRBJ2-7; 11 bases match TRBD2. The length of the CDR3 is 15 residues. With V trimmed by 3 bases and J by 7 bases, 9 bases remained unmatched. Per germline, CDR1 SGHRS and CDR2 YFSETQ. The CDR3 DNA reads TGCGCCAGCAGCTCATTAGCGGGGGGGAATACTGAGCAGTACTTC. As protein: CASSSLAGGNTEQYF. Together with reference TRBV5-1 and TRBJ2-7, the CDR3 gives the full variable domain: KAGVTQTPRYLIKTRGQQVTLSCSPISGHRSVSWYQQTPGQGLQFLFEYFSETQRNKGNFPGRFSGRQFSNSRSEMNVSTLELGDSALYLCASSSLAGGNTEQYFGPGTRLTVT.

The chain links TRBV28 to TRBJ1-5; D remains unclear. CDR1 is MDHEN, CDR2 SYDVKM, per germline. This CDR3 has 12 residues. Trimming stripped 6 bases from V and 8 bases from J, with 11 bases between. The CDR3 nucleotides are TGTGCCAGCAGCGTCTTTTTAGAGCCCCAGCATTTT. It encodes CASSVFLEPQHF.

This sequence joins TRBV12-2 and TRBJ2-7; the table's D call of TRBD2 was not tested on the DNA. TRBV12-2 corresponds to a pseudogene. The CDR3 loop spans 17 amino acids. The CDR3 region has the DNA TGTGCAAGTCGCCACTCGTCTTGGGGGGGGATTGGATACGAGCAGTACTTC. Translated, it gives CASRHSSWGGIGYEQYF.

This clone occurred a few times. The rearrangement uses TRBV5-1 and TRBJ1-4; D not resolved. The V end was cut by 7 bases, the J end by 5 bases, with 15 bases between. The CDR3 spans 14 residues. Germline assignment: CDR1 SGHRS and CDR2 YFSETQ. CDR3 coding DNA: TGCGCCAGCCCCGTATTTGTCAGGAATGAAAAACTGTTTTTT. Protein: CASPVFVRNEKLFF.

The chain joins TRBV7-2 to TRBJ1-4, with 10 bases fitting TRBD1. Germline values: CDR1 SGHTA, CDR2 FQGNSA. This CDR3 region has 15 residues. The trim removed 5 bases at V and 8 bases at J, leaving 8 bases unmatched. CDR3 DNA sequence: TGTGCCAGCAGCCCTAGGACAGGGGGGGAGGAAAAACTGTTTTTT. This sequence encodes CASSPRTGGEEKLFF.

CDR3 nucleotides: TGCGCCAGCAGCCAAGAGGGCCAGGGTAGGACTAACTATGGCTACACCTTC. Translating gives CASSQEGQGRTNYGYTF. V and J are TRBV4-3 and TRBJ1-2; TRBD1 is a possible D gene (5 bases). Looked up from germline, CDR1 is LGHNA and CDR2 is YSLEER. Trimming pared 0 bases from V and 0 bases from J, leaving 14 bases between. The CDR3 totals 17 residues.